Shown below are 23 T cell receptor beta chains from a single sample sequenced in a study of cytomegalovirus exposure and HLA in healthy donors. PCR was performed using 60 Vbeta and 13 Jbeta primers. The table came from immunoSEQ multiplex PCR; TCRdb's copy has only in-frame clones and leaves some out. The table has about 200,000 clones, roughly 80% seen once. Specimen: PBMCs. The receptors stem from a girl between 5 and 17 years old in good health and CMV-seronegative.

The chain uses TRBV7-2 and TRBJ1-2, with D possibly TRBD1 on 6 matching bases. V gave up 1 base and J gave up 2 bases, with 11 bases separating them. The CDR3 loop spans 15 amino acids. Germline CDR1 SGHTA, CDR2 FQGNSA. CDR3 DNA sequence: TGTGCCAGCAGCTTAGGGAGGACAGTAAACTATGGCTACACCTTC. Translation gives CASSLGRTVNYGYTF.

The CDR3 here is CASRYSGTSSYNEQFF. The CDR3 nucleotides are TGTGCCAGCAGGTATAGCGGCACCAGCTCCTACAATGAGCAGTTCTTC. The chain combines TRBV28 with TRBJ2-1; tentative D call: TRBD2 (6 bases). The V gene lost 6 bases and the J gene lost 0 bases, with 15 bases spanning the gap. The CDR3 runs to 16 residues. CDR1 is MDHEN and CDR2 is SYDVKM in the germline V gene.

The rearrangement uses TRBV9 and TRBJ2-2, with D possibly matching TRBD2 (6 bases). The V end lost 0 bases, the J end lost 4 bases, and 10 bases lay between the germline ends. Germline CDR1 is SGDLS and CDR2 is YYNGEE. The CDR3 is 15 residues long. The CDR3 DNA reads TGTGCCAGCAGCGTAGCAGCGGGCGGCACCGGGGAGCTGTTTTTT. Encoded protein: CASSVAAGGTGELFF.

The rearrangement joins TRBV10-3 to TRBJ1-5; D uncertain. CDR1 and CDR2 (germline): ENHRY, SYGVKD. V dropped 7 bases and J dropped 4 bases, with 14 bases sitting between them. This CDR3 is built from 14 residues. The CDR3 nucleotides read TGTGCCATCAAGGGCGAGAGGGAGAATCAGCCCCAGCATTTT. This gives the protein CAIKGERENQPQHF.

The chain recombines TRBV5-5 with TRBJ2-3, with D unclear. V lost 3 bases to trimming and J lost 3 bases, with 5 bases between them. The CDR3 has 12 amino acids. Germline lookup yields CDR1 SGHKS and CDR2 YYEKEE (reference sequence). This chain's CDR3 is CASSSTTDTQYF. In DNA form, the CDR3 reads TGTGCCAGCAGCTCGACAACAGATACGCAGTATTTT.

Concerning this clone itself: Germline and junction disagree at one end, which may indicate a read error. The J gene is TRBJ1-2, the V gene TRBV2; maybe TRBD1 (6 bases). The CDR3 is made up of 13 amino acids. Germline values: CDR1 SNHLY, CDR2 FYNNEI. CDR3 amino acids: CAISLTGWGGYTF. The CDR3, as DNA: TGTGCCATCAGTCTTACAGGGTGGGGTGGCTACACCTTC.

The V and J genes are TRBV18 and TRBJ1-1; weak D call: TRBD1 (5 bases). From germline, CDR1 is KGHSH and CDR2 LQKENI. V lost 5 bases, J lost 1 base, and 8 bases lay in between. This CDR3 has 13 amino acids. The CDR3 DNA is TGTGCCAGCTCATCAGGACAGAACACTGAAGCTTTCTTT. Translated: CASSSGQNTEAFF.

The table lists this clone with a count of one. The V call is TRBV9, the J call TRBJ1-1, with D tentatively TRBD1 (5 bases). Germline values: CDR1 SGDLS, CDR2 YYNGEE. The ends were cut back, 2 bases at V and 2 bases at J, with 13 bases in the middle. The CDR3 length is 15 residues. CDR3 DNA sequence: TGTGCCAGCAGCGTCGGACAAGGGCTTAACACTGAAGCTTTCTTT. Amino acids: CASSVGQGLNTEAFF.

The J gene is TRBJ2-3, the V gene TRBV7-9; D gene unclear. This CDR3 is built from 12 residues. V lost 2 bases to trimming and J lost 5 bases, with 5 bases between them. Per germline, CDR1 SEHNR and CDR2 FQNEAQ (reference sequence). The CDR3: CASSLTGDTQYF. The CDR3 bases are TGTGCCAGCAGCTTAACGGGAGATACGCAGTATTTT.

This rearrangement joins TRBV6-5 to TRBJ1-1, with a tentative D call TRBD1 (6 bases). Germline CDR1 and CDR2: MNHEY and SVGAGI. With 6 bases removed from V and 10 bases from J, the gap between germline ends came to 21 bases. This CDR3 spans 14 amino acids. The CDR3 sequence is CASRARDIHLPAFF. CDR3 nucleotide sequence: TGTGCCAGCAGGGCCCGGGACATTCACCTGCCAGCTTTCTTT.

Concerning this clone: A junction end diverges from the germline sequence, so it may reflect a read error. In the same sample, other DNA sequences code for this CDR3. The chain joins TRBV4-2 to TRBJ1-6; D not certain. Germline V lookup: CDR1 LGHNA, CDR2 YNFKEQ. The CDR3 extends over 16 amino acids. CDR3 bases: TGTGCCAGCAGCCAAGATATTACAGCCTATAATTCCCCCCTCCACTTT. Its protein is CASSQDITAYNSPLHF.

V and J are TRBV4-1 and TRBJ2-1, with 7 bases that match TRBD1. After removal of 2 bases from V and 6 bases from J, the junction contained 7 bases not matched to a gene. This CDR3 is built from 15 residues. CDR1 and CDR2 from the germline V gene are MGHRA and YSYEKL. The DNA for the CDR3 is TGCGCCAGCAGCCAAACCTCGACAGGGCTCAATGAGCAGTTCTTC. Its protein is CASSQTSTGLNEQFF.

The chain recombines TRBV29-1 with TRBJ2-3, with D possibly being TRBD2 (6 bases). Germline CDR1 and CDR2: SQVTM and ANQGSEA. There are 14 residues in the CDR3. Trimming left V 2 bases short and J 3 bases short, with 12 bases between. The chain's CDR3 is CSVEIVGRTDTQYF. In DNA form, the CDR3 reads TGCAGCGTTGAAATCGTGGGGAGGACAGATACGCAGTATTTT.

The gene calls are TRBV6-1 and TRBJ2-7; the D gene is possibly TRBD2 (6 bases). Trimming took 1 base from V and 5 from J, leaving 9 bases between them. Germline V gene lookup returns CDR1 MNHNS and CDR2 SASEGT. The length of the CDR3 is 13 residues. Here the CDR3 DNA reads TGTGCCAGCAGTGAAGTGGGGACTGACGAGCAGTACTTC. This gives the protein CASSEVGTDEQYF.

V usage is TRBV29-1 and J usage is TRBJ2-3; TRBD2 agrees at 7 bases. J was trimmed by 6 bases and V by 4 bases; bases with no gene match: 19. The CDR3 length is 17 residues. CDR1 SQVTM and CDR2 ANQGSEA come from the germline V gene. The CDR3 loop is CSVGPTVSWRELDTQYF. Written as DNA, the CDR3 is TGCAGCGTTGGCCCCACTGTGTCGTGGCGGGAGCTGGATACGCAGTATTTT.

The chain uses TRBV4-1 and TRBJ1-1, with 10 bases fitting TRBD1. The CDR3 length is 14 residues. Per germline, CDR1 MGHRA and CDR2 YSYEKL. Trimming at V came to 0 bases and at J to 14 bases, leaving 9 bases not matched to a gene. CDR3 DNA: TGCGCCAGCAGCCAAGATACCGGGACAGGGGTAGTCTTCTTT. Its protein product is CASSQDTGTGVVFF.

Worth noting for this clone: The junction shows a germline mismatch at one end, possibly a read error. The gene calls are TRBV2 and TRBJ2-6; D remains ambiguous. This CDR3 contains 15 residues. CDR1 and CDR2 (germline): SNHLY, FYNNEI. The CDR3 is CASSVFAAGANVLTF. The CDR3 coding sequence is TGTGCCAGCAGTGTTTTTGCCGCTGGCGCCAACGTCCTGACTTTC.

The CDR3 DNA is TGTGCCAGCAGACCGACAGGGGGGAACATGGAGACCCAGTACTTC. This translates into CASRPTGGNMETQYF. The V call is TRBV7-9, the J call TRBJ2-5; TRBD1 aligns across 9 bases. Germline V gives CDR1 SEHNR, CDR2 FQNEAQ (reference sequence). The CDR3 is 15 residues long. The ends lost 6 bases at V and 5 bases at J; junction bases unmatched: 10. The full variable domain, completed using reference TRBV7-9 and TRBJ2-5, is DTGVSQNPRHKITKRGQNVTFRCDPISEHNRLYWYRQTLGQGPEFLTYFQNEAQLEKSRLLSDRFSAERPKGSFSTLEIQRTEQGDSAMYLCASRPTGGNMETQYFGPGTRLLVL.

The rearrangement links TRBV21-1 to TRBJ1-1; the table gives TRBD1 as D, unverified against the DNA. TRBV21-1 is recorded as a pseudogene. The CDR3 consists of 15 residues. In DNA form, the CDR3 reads TGTGCCAGCAAGGACCTTAGACAGGGGGCAGCTGAAGCTTTCTTT. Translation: CASKDLRQGAAEAFF.

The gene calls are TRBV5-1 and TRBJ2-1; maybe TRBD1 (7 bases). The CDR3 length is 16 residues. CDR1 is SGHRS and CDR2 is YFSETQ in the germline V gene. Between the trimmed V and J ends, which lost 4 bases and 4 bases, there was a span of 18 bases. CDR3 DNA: TGCGCCAGCAGCCCCGGAGGGGGCCCAGGGTACAATGAGCAGTTCTTC. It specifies CASSPGGGPGYNEQFF.

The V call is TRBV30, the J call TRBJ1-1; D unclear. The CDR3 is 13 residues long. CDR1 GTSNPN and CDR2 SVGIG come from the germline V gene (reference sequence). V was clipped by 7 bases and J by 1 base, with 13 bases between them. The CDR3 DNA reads TGTGCCTCGAAGTTCTATAGGAACACTGAAGCTTTCTTT. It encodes CASKFYRNTEAFF.

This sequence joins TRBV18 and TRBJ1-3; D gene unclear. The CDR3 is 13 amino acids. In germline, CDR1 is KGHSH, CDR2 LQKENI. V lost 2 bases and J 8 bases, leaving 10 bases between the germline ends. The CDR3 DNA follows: TGTGCCAGCTCACCAGGAGAGTCGGACACCATATATTTT. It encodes CASSPGESDTIYF.

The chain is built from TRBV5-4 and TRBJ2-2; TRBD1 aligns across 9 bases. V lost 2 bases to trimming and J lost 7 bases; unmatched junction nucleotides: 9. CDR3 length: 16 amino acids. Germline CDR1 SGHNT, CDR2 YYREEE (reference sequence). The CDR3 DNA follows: TGTGCCAGCAGCTTCAGGGGACAGGGCATTTACGGGGAGCTGTTTTTT. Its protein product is CASSFRGQGIYGELFF.